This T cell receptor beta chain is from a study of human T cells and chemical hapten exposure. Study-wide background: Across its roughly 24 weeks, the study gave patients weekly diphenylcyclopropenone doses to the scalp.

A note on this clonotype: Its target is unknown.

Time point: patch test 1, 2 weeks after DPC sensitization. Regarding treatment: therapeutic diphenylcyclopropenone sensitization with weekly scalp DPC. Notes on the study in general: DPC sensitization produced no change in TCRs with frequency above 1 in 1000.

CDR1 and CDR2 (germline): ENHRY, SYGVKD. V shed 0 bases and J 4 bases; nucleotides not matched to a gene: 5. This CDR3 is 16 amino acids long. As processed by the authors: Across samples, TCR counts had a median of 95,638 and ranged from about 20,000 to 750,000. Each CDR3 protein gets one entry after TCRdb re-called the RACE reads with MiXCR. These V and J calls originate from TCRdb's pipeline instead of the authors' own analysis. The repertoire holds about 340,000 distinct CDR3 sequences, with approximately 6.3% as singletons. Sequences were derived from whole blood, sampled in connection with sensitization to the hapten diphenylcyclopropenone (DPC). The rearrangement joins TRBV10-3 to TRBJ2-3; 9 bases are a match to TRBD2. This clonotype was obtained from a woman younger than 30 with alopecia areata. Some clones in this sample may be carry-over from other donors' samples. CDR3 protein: CAISESAGGLADTQYF. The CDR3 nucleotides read TGTGCCATCAGTGAGTCTGCGGGGGGGTTAGCAGATACGCAGTATTTT.